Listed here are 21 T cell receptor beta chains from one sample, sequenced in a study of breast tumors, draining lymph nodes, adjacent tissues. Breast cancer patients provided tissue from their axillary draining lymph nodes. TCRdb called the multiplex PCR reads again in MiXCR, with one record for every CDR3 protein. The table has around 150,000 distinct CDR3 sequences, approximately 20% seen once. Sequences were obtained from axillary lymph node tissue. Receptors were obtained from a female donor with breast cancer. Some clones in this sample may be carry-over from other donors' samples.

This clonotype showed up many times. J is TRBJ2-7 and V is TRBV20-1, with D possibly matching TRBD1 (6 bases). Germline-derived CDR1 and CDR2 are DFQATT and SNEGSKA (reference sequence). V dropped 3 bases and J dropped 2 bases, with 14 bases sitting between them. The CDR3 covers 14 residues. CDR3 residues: CSASVPGQTYEQYF. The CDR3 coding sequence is TGCAGTGCTAGTGTTCCGGGACAAACCTACGAGCAGTACTTC.

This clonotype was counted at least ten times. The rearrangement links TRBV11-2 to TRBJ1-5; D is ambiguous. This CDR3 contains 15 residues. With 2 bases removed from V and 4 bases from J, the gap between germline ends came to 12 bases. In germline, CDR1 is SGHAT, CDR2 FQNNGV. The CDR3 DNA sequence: TGTGCCAGCAGCTTATCGGCACTACGAAATCAGCCCCAGCATTTT. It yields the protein CASSLSALRNQPQHF.

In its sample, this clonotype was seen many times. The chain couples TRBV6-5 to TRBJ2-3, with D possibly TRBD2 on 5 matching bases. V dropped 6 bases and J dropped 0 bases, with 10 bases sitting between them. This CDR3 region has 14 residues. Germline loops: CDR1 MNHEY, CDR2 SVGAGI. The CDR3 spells CASRVGISTDTQYF. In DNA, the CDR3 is TGTGCCAGCAGGGTCGGGATTAGCACAGATACGCAGTATTTT.

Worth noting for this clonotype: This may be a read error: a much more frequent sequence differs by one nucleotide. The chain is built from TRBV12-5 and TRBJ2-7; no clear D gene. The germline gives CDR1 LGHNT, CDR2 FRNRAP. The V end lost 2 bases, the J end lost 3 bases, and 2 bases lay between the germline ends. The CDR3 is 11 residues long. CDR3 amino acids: CASGLYYEQYF. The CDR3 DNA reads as TGTGCTAGTGGTTTGTACTACGAGCAGTACTTC.

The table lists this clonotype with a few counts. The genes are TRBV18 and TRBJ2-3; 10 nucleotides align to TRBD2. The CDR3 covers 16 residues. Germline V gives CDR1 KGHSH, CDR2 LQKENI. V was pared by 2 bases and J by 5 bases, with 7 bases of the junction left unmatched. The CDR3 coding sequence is TGTGCCAGCTCACCATACGCTAGCGGGAGTGTAGATACGCAGTATTTT. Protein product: CASSPYASGSVDTQYF. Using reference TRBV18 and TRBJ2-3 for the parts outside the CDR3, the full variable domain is NAGVMQNPRHLVRRRGQEARLRCSPMKGHSHVYWYRQLPEEGLKFMVYLQKENIIDESGMPKERFSAEFPKEGPSILRIQQVVRGDSAAYFCASSPYASGSVDTQYFGPGTRLTVL.

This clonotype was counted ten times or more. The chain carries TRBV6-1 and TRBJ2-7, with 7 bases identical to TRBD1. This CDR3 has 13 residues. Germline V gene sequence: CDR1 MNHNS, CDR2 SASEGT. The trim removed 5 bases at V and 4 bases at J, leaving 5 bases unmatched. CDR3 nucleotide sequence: TGTGCCAGCAGTAGACAGGGTCTATACGAGCAGTACTTC. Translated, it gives CASSRQGLYEQYF.

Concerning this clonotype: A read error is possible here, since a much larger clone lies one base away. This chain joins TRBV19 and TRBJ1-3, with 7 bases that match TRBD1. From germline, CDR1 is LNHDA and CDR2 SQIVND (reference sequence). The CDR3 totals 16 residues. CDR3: CVSSIGTVRSGNTIYF. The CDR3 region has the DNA TGTGTCAGTAGTATTGGGACAGTTCGCTCTGGAAACACCATATATTTT.

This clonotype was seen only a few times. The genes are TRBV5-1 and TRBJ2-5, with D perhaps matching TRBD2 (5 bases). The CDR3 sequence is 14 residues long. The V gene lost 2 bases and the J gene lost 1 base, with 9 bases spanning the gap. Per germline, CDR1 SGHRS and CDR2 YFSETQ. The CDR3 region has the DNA TGCGCCAGCAGCTTTGCTGGACTCCAAGAGACCCAGTACTTC. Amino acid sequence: CASSFAGLQETQYF.

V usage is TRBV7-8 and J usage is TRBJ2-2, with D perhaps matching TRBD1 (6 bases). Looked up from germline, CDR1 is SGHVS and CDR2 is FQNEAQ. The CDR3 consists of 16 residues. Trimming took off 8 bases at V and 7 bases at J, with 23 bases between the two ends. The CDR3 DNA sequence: TGTGCCAGCTCCTTAGAGCAACCAGGGGTTGGCGGGGAGCTGTTTTTT. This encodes CASSLEQPGVGGELFF. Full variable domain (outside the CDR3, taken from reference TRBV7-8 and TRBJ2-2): GAGVSQSPRYKVAKRGQDVALRCDPISGHVSLFWYQQALGQGPEFLTYFQNEAQLDKSGLPSDRFFAERPEGSVSTLKIQRTQQEDSAVYLCASSLEQPGVGGELFFGEGSRLTVL.

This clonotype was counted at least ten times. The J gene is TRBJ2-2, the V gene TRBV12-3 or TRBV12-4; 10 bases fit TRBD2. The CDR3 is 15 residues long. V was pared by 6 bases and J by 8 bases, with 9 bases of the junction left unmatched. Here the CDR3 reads CASSPRGTSDGELFF. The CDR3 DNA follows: TGTGCCAGCAGCCCAAGGGGGACTAGCGATGGGGAGCTGTTTTTT.

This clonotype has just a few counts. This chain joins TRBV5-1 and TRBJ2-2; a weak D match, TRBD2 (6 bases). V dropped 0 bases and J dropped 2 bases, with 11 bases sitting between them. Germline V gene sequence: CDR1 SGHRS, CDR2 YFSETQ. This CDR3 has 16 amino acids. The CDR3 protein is CASSLVGGVNTGELFF. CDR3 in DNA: TGCGCCAGCAGCTTGGTGGGAGGAGTCAACACCGGGGAGCTGTTTTTT.

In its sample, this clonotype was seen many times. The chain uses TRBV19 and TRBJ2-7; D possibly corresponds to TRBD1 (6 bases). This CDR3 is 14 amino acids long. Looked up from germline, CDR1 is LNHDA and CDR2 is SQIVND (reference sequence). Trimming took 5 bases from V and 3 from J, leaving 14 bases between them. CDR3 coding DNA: TGTGCCAGTAGTCGACAGGAGTCCTACTACGAGCAGTACTTC. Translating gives CASSRQESYYEQYF.

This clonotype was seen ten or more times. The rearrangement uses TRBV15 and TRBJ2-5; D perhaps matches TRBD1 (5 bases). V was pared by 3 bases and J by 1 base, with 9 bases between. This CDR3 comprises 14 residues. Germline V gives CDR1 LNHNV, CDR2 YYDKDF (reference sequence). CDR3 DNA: TGTGCCACCAGCAGCATGGACATCCAAGAGACCCAGTACTTC. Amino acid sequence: CATSSMDIQETQYF.

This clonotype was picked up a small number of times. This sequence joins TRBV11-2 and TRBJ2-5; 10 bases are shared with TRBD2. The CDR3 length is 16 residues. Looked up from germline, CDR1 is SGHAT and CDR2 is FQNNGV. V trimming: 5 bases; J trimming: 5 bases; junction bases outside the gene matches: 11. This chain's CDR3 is CASSLDSSGSRETQYF. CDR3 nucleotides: TGTGCCAGCAGCCTCGACTCTAGCGGGAGTCGGGAGACCCAGTACTTC.

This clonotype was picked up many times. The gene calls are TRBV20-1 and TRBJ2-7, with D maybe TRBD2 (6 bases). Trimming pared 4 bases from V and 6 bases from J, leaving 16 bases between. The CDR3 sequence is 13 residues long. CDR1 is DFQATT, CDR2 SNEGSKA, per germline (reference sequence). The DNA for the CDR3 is TGCAGTGCTACGACTAGTCATCAACTCGAGCAGTACTTC. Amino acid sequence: CSATTSHQLEQYF.

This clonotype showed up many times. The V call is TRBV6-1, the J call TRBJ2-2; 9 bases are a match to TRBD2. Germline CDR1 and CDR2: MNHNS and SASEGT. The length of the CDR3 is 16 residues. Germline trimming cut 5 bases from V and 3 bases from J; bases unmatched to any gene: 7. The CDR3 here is CASSRLAGRDTGELFF. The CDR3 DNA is TGTGCCAGCAGTCGGCTAGCGGGGAGGGACACCGGGGAGCTGTTTTTT.

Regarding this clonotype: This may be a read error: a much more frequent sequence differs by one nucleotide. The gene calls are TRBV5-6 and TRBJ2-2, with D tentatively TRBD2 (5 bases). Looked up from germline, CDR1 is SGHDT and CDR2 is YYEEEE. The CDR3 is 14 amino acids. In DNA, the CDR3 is TGTGCCAGCAGCTTCATTGGAAACACCGGGGAGCTGCTTTTT. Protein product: CASSFIGNTGELLF.

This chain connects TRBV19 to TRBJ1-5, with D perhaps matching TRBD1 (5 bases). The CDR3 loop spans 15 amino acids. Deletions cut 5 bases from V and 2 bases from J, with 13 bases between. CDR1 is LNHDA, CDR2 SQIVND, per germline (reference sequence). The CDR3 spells CASSGFGGGNQPQHF. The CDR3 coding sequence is TGTGCCAGTAGTGGATTCGGGGGAGGCAATCAGCCCCAGCATTTT.

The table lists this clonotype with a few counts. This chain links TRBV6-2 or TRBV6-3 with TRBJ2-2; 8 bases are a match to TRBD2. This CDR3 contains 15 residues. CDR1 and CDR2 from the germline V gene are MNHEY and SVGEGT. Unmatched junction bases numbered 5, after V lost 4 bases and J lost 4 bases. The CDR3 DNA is TGTGCCAGCAGTTGGACTAGCTTGAGCACCGGGGAGCTGTTTTTT. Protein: CASSWTSLSTGELFF.

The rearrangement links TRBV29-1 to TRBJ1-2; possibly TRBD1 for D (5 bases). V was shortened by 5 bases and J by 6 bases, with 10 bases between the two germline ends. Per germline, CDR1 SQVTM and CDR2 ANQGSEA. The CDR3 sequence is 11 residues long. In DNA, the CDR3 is TGCAGCGTTCACGGAGGGGATGGCTACACCTTC. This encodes CSVHGGDGYTF.

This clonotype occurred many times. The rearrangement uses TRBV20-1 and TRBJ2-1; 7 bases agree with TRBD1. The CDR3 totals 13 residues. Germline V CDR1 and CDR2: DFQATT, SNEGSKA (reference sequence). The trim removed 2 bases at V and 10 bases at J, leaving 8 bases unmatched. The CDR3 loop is CSARSFVGQEQFF. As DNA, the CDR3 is TGCAGTGCTAGATCTTTTGTGGGACAGGAGCAGTTCTTC.